This paragraph covers one T cell receptor beta chain sequence. Antigen: not known. This entry comes from a study of pediatric ulcerative colitis. Findings and caveats of the study: This repertoire reflects total lymphocytes rather than subpopulations like regulatory T cells.

Trimming left V 7 bases short and J 0 bases short, with 3 bases between. Germline lookup yields CDR1 MDHEN and CDR2 SYDVKM. The CDR3 sequence is 11 residues long. The survey-level immunoSEQ assay was used. Libraries were prepared by immunoSEQ multiplex PCR; TCRdb keeps only in-frame clonotypes and omits some of them. The sample comprises 11,000 to 15,000 clones, 85% to 90% of which are singletons, and 0.75% to 1% rests with the top ten. Sequences were obtained from blood. The sequence was collected from a boy aged 10-17 years with moderate ulcerative colitis. The V and J genes are TRBV28 and TRBJ1-1; D unclear. The CDR3 DNA follows: TGTGCCAGCACGATGAACACTGAAGCTTTCTTT. Protein: CASTMNTEAFF.